This T cell receptor beta chain comes out of a study of T cell clones after liver transplantation. Trimming left V 0 bases short and J 0 bases short, with 15 bases between. The CDR3 has 18 amino acids. Germline V gene sequence: CDR1 LGHNA, CDR2 YNFKEQ. Assay used: immunoSEQ multiplex PCR; TCRdb lists only in-frame clones, some missing. The sample lists 70,000 to 80,000 clones, around 90% occurring once. This TCR was sampled from a human donor who received a liver transplant. Sequences were derived from CD4+ T cells from blood, sampled before liver transplant. V is TRBV4-2 and J is TRBJ2-1; D is perhaps TRBD2 (6 bases). The CDR3 sequence: CASSQDRSLAFSYNEQFF. For the CDR3, the DNA is TGTGCCAGCAGCCAAGATCGGAGCCTAGCGTTCTCCTACAATGAGCAGTTCTTC.